Below are 10 T cell receptor beta chains sequenced from a single sample in a study of monozygotic twins with inflammatory bowel disease (dated by TCRdb to between 2017 and 2020). Libraries were made using 5' RACE. Data came from an Illumina HiSeq 2500. TCRdb reanalyzed the reads, keeping one entry per CDR3 protein sequence and omitting DNA. The sample's own table lists 300,000 to 400,000 distinct CDR3 sequences. The top ten clonotypes cover under 2.5% of the sample. Source material: blood. These receptors originate from a human donor with ulcerative colitis or Crohn's disease, or a healthy co-twin of an affected twin (not recorded which).

The chain joins TRBV4-1 to TRBJ2-2; TCRdb's assignment of TRBD1 cannot be checked, as there is no DNA. The CDR3 has 17 amino acids. Germline V gene lookup returns CDR1 MGHRA and CDR2 YSYEKL. This chain's CDR3 is CASSRIGGGGDTGELFF.

This CDR3 is CASSGQTKGVAGESRFF. This chain joins TRBV5-4 and TRBJ2-1; TCRdb proposes TRBD2, but this gene call is untestable without DNA. Germline-derived CDR1 and CDR2 are SGHNT and YYREEE (reference sequence). The length of the CDR3 is 17 residues.

The CDR3 sequence: CASSVEAGDTGELFF. The chain employs TRBV9 and TRBJ2-2; TCRdb's D call, TRBD2, is unchecked because there is no DNA. CDR3 size: 15 residues. The V gene's germline CDR1 is SGDLS and CDR2 YYNGEE.

The chain combines TRBV19 with TRBJ1-1; TCRdb selects TRBD1, and the lack of DNA leaves this call unchecked. Germline-derived CDR1 and CDR2 are LNHDA and SQIVND (reference sequence). The CDR3 totals 17 residues. Here the CDR3 reads CASSAYPGTAQNTEAFF.

J is TRBJ2-3 and V is TRBV27. Germline loops: CDR1 MNHEY, CDR2 SMNVEV (reference sequence). The CDR3 length is 16 residues. CDR3 region: CASSLPVAAGPDTQYF.

The chain has TRBV28 and TRBJ2-1; TCRdb's D call, TRBD2, is unchecked because there is no DNA. From germline, CDR1 is MDHEN and CDR2 SYDVKM. The CDR3 is 15 residues long. Here the CDR3 reads CASGLSPGKKNEQFF.

The rearrangement uses TRBV7-9 and TRBJ2-7; TCRdb gives TRBD1 as the D gene, but with no DNA this cannot be confirmed. CDR3 length equals 15 residues. Germline CDR1 SEHNR, CDR2 FQNEAQ (reference sequence). This CDR3 reads CASSALTGIFYEQYF.

The rearrangement joins TRBV7-9 to TRBJ1-1; the TCRdb call, TRBD1, lacks DNA for checking. This CDR3 is built from 12 residues. CDR1 and CDR2 from the germline V gene are SEHNR and FQNEAQ (reference sequence). The CDR3: CASNNGGTEAFF.

This chain joins TRBV3-1 and TRBJ1-6; TCRdb outputs TRBD1, but without DNA this stays unchecked. Germline lookup yields CDR1 LGHDT and CDR2 YNNKEL (reference sequence). The CDR3 is 17 residues long. The CDR3 spells CASSPLRNERFNSPLHF. Full variable domain (rest looked up from reference TRBV3-1 and TRBJ1-6): DTAVSQTPKYLVTQMGNDKSIKCEQNLGHDTMYWYKQDSKKFLKIMFSYNNKELIINETVPNRFSPKSPDKAHLNLHINSLELGDSAVYFCASSPLRNERFNSPLHFGNGTRLTVT.

The V gene is TRBV6-1, the J gene TRBJ1-1; TCRdb reports TRBD1, a call that lacks DNA to check it against. The V gene's germline CDR1 is MNHNS and CDR2 SASEGT. CDR3 length equals 14 residues. This CDR3 is CASSENSGDTEAFF.